This T cell receptor (beta chain) emerged from a study of identical twins. TCRdb reprocessed the 5' RACE reads with MiXCR, giving one entry per CDR3 protein. The sample contains about 920,000 distinct CDR3 sequences, around an eighth of which appear only once. Germline CDR1 and CDR2: SNHLY and FYNNEI. V trimming: 7 bases; J trimming: 3 bases; junction bases outside the gene matches: 6. This CDR3 comprises 14 residues. The sample was also reused in another study, on yellow fever vaccine responses in identical twins.

This TCR came from a woman aged 18-29 years in good health. This sequence joins TRBV2 and TRBJ2-7, with 10 positions matching TRBD2. Sequenced sample: PBMCs. CDR3 sequence: CASTTSGDSYEQYF. The DNA of the CDR3 is TGTGCCAGCACCACTAGCGGGGACAGCTACGAGCAGTACTTC.